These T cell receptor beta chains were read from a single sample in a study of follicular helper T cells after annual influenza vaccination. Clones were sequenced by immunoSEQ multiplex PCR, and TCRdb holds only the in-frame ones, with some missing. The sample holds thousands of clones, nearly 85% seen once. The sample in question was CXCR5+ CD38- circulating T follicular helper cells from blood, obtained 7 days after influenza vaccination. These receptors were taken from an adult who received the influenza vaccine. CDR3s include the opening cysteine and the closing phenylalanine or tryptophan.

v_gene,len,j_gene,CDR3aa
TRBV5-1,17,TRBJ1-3,CASSLAPGGVAGNTIYF
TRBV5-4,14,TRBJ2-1,CASSNPGGGGEQFF
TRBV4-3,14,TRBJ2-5,CASSQERAAGTQYF
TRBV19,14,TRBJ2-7,CASSRGQGGYEQYF
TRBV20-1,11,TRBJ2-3,CSAVEVDTQYF
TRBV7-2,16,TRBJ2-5,CASSLSGKGGKETQYF
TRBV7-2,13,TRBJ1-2,CASSPRQGSGYTF
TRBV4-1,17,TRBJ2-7,CASSQDPGGGSSYEQYF
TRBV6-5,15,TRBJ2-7,CASSTPGQGTYEQYF
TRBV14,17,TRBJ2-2,CASSQGWGQSNTGELFF
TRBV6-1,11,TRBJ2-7,CASARFDEQYF
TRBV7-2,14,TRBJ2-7,CASSLGGTLYEQYF
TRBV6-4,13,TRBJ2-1,CASSAVGGNEQFF
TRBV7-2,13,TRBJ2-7,CASRREGVYEQYF
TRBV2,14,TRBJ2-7,CASRQQGVSYEQYF
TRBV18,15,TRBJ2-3,CASSPSGQGVDTQYF
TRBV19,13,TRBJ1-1,CASNNRGQGEAFF
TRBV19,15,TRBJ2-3,CASGGRAGGTDTQYF
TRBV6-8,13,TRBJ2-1,CASTQWGMYEQFF
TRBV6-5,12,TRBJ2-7,CACRGASYEQYF
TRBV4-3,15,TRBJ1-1,CASSPRTGGDAEAFF
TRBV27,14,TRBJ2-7,CASSLNAASYEQYF
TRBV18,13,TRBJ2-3,CASSQGSTDTQYF
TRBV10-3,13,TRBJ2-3,CAIRSAGTDTQYF
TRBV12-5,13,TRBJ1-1,CASGLLQNTEAFF
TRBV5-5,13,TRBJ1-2,CASSYRDSPRNTF
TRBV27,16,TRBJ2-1,CASRSTSGGFNNEQFF
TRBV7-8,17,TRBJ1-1,CASSPGLNRIEATEAFF